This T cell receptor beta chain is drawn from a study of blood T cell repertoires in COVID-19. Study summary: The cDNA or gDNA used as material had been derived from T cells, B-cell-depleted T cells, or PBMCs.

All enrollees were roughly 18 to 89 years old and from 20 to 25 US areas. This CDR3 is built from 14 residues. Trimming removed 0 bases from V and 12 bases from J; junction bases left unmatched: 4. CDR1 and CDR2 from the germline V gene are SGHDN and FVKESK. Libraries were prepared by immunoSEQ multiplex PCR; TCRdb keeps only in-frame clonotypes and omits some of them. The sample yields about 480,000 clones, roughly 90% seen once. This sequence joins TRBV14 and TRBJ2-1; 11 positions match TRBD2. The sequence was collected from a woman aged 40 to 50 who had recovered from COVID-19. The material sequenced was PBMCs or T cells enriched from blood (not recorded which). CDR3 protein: CASSQDWLAGGQFF. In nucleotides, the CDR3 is TGTGCCAGCAGCCAAGATTGGCTAGCGGGAGGGCAGTTCTTC.